This T cell receptor (beta chain) was captured by sequencing in a study of OX40 agonist ivuxolimab in advanced cancers. This table comes from immunoSEQ multiplex PCR, and its TCRdb copy is limited to in-frame clones, with some not included. The table records 95,000 to 150,000 clones, 85% to 95% of them present only once. The CDR3 sequence is 13 residues long. Germline V gene data show CDR1 as SGHTA and CDR2 as FQGNSA. V lost 5 bases to trimming and J lost 7 bases, with 14 bases between them. Sample: CD4+ or CD8+ T cells sorted from blood, taken in a trial of the OX40 agonist ivuxolimab. V and J are TRBV7-2 and TRBJ1-2; D is possibly TRBD1 (6 bases). The source of this sequence is an adult with an advanced solid tumor such as melanoma, head and neck, liver or kidney cancer. The CDR3 DNA follows: TGTGCCAGCAGCCAGGCGACAGGACGTGGCTACACCTTC. Protein sequence: CASSQATGRGYTF.